This is a list of T cell receptor beta chains from one sample in a study of T cell responses to AZD1222 COVID-19 vaccine. TCRdb's table, derived via immunoSEQ multiplex PCR, lists solely in-frame clones and lacks some. Of approximately 110,000 clones listed, about 91% are singletons. This specimen was peripheral blood, taken on day 0 of AZD1222 vaccination. Source of these receptors: an adult in good health. Both conserved end residues are part of each CDR3. A D gene is named only where the DNA matches it firmly. The size of a clone is reported for some rows only, either as once, few or many, or as a class for expanded clones.

clone size	D gene	V gene	J gene	CDR3 protein	CDR3 DNA
NA	NA	TRBV29-1	TRBJ2-2	CSVGTGELFF	TGCAGCGTTGGGACCGGGGAGCTGTTTTTT
NA	NA	TRBV7-8	TRBJ1-5	CASSLDSNQPQHF	TGTGCCAGCAGCCTAGACAGCAATCAGCCCCAGCATTTT
once	NA	TRBV3-1/TRBV3-2	TRBJ1-2	CASSQLEGQSGYTF	TGTGCCAGCAGCCAACTAGAGGGACAAAGTGGCTACACCTTC
NA	NA	TRBV6-5	TRBJ1-1	CASEGSRGPEAFF	TGTGCCAGCGAGGGCTCGCGGGGACCTGAAGCTTTCTTT
NA	TRBD2	TRBV7-2	TRBJ2-3	CASSLEGLAGTAGDTQYF	TGTGCCAGCAGCTTAGAGGGACTAGCGGGGACCGCCGGAGATACGCAGTATTTT
few	TRBD1	TRBV5-1	TRBJ1-1	CASSTGTGGAGLNTEAFF	TGCGCCAGCAGCACGGGGACAGGGGGCGCGGGGTTAAACACTGAAGCTTTCTTT
NA	NA	TRBV19	TRBJ1-1	CASRSMRSGNTEAFF	TGTGCCAGTAGATCGATGCGGTCGGGTAACACTGAAGCTTTCTTT
NA	NA	TRBV12-5	TRBJ2-1	CASGLVAGTEQFF	TGTGCTAGTGGTTTGGTAGCTGGTACTGAGCAGTTCTTC
NA	NA	TRBV18	TRBJ1-1	CASSPLPGPNTEAFF	TGTGCCAGCTCACCACTCCCAGGGCCGAACACTGAAGCTTTCTTT
NA	TRBD1	TRBV29-1	TRBJ2-1	CSVDPDRGSYEQFF	TGCAGCGTTGATCCGGACAGGGGATCATATGAGCAGTTCTTC